This TCR beta chain originates from a study of regulatory T cells in long-lasting Graves disease. This clonotype was counted ten times or more. Combining iRepertoire HTBI primers with Arm-PCR of CDR3 regions, the authors built TCR beta libraries. Per the study methods: The samples yielded 62 TRBV and roughly 15 TRBJ segments. One entry per CDR3 protein, called by TCRdb with MiXCR from the multiplex PCR reads. The authors' filters were not applied to this entry. The data contain around 360,000 distinct CDR3 sequences, around 16% of them singletons. Specified time point: newly diagnosed GD, antithyroid drugs for less than 3 months. The TCR library was prepared using RNA isolated from PBMCs. In addition, the sample was reused for a study of T cells in Graves' hyperthyroidism and ophthalmopathy.

The sequence was collected from a woman between 18 and 29 years old with Graves disease. This material consisted of peripheral blood mononuclear cells (PBMCs), taken at new diagnosis, from a patient treated with antithyroid drugs.

The CDR3 region has the DNA TGCAGTGCTAGACCGGGACAGGGTTATGATACGCAGTATTTT. Translation: CSARPGQGYDTQYF. This sequence joins TRBV20-1 and TRBJ2-3; 9 positions agree with TRBD1. Per germline, CDR1 DFQATT and CDR2 SNEGSKA (reference sequence). The CDR3 totals 14 residues. V shed 2 bases, J shed 6 bases, and the junction held 6 bases outside the gene matches.